Shown below are 7 T cell receptor beta chains from a single sample sequenced in a study of blood T cell repertoires in COVID-19. The assay was immunoSEQ multiplex PCR, and TCRdb's table has in-frame clones only and misses some. The data hold about 310,000 clones, with roughly 87% observed a single time. Sequencing was done on a sample of peripheral blood. These receptors all come from a man aged 45-65 years with active or convalescent COVID-19.

This chain links TRBV7-6 with TRBJ1-2, with no clear D. This CDR3 contains 13 residues. Germline loops: CDR1 SGHVS, CDR2 FNYEAQ. The V and J ends lost 5 bases and 2 bases respectively, with 9 bases between them. The DNA of the CDR3 is TGTGCCAGCAGCGCCGACGGGAACTATGGCTACACCTTC. Its protein is CASSADGNYGYTF.

V usage is TRBV5-1 and J usage is TRBJ2-5; D not certain. Germline CDR1 is SGHRS and CDR2 is YFSETQ. V lost 5 bases to trimming and J lost 1 base, with 6 bases between them. The CDR3 is 12 amino acids. CDR3 region: CASSVSQETQYF. The CDR3, as DNA: TGCGCCAGCAGTGTTAGCCAAGAGACCCAGTACTTC.

The genes are TRBV29-1 and TRBJ1-1; possible D gene TRBD1, 6 bases. CDR3 length: 12 amino acids. Trimming stripped 4 bases from V and 4 bases from J, with 10 bases between. Per germline, CDR1 SQVTM and CDR2 ANQGSEA. CDR3: CSVVQGSTEAFF. The CDR3 DNA follows: TGCAGCGTTGTACAGGGTAGCACTGAAGCTTTCTTT.

The rearrangement uses TRBV5-1 and TRBJ2-5; tentative D call: TRBD2 (6 bases). Germline CDR1 and CDR2: SGHRS and YFSETQ. The CDR3 runs to 15 residues. Trimming cost V 0 bases and J 3 bases, with 12 bases left between them. CDR3 nucleotides: TGCGCCAGCAGCTTGGGTGGCAGGAGGGAAGAGACCCAGTACTTC. Protein sequence: CASSLGGRREETQYF. The entire variable domain, with the rest obtained from reference TRBV5-1 and TRBJ2-5, is as follows: KAGVTQTPRYLIKTRGQQVTLSCSPISGHRSVSWYQQTPGQGLQFLFEYFSETQRNKGNFPGRFSGRQFSNSRSEMNVSTLELGDSALYLCASSLGGRREETQYFGPGTRLLVL.

CDR3 sequence (DNA): TGTGCCAGCAGCCATCGACTAGCGGGGGGGAGCACAGATACGCAGTATTTT. It is translated as CASSHRLAGGSTDTQYF. The chain is built from TRBV5-4 and TRBJ2-3; 14 bases agree with TRBD2. V dropped 4 bases and J dropped 0; count of bases not matched to a gene: 4. CDR1 and CDR2 (germline): SGHNT, YYREEE (reference sequence). The CDR3 is 17 residues long.

The J gene is TRBJ1-3, the V gene TRBV6-2 or TRBV6-3; 8 bases line up with TRBD1. CDR3 length: 17 amino acids. Germline V CDR1 and CDR2: MNHEY, SVGEGT. V gave up 1 base and J gave up 2 bases; unmatched junction bases: 7. The CDR3 loop reads CASSYYGQGPPGNTIYF. CDR3 DNA sequence: TGTGCCAGCAGTTACTATGGACAGGGACCGCCTGGAAACACCATATATTTT.

About this clone itself: The junction departs from the called germline gene at one end, perhaps through a read error. The V and J genes are TRBV2 and TRBJ1-5; weak D call: TRBD1 (5 bases). This CDR3 has 14 residues. CDR1 is SNHLY, CDR2 FYNNEI, per germline. The CDR3 loop is CASSQARAQGPQHF. The DNA for the CDR3 is TGTGCCAGCAGTCAAGCCAGGGCCCAGGGACCCCAGCATTTT.